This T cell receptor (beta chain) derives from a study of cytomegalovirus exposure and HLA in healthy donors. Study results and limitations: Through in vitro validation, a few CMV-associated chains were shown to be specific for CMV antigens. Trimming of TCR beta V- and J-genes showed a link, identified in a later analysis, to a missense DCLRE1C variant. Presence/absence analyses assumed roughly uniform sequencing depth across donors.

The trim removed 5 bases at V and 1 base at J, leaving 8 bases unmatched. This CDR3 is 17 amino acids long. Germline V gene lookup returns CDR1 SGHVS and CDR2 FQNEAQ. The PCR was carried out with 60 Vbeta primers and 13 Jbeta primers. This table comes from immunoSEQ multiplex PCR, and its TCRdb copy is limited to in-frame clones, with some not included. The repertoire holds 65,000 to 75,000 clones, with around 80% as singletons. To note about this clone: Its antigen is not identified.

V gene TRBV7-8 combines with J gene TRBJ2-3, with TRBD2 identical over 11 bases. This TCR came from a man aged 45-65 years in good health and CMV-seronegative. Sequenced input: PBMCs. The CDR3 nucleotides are TGTGCCAGCAGCCCCCGGGTAGCGGGGGGGCGCACAGATACGCAGTATTTT. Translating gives CASSPRVAGGRTDTQYF.